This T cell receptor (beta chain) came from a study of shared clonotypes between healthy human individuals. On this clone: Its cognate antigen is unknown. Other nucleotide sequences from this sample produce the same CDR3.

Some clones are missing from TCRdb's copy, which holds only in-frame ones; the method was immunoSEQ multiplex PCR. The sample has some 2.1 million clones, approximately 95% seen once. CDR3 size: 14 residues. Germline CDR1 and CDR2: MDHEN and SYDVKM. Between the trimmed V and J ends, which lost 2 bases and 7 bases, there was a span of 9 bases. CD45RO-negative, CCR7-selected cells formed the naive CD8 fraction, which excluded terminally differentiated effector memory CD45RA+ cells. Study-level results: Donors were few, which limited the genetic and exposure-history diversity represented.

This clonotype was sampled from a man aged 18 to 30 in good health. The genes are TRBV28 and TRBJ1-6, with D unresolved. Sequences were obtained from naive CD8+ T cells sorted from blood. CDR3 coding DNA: TGTGCCAGCAGTTTACGAGGGAGGAATTCACCCCTCCACTTT. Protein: CASSLRGRNSPLHF.